This passage covers 20 T cell receptor beta chains from one sample sequenced in a study of T cell responses to AZD1222 COVID-19 vaccine. This table comes from immunoSEQ multiplex PCR, and its TCRdb copy is limited to in-frame clones, with some not included. Found here are more than 120,000 clones, 86% of them singletons; the top ten hold less than 6%. Sequenced here: peripheral blood, sampled 28 days after the second AZD1222 dose. These receptors all come from an adult who received the AZD1222 COVID-19 vaccine.

The chain links TRBV10-3 to TRBJ1-3; a weak D match, TRBD1 (6 bases). The CDR3 totals 13 residues. V was pared by 10 bases and J by 3 bases, with 13 bases between. CDR1 ENHRY and CDR2 SYGVKD come from the germline V gene. The CDR3 nucleotides read TGTGCCACAACAGGGCGAGGTGGAAACACCATATATTTT. It codes for CATTGRGGNTIYF.

The gene calls are TRBV6-6 and TRBJ1-4; tentatively, D is TRBD1 (5 bases). V was trimmed by 7 bases and J by 7 bases, leaving 16 bases between them. Germline-derived CDR1 and CDR2 are MNHNY and SVGAGI (reference sequence). The CDR3 consists of 14 residues. CDR3 region: CASNLDSPREKLFF. In DNA form, the CDR3 reads TGTGCCAGCAATTTAGACAGCCCGCGTGAAAAACTGTTTTTT.

The chain employs TRBV20-1 and TRBJ2-7; 10 bases fit TRBD2. Germline loops: CDR1 DFQATT, CDR2 SNEGSKA (reference sequence). The CDR3 runs 15 residues. V shed 3 bases, J shed 3 bases, and the junction held 8 bases outside the gene matches. CDR3 sequence (DNA): TGCAGTGCTAGTAATTCAGCGGGAGGGTACTACGAGCAGTACTTC. It is translated as CSASNSAGGYYEQYF.

The CDR3 region has the DNA TGTGCCAGCCGGGACAGGGGTTCGACCGGGGAGCTGTTTTTT. It encodes CASRDRGSTGELFF. This rearrangement joins TRBV19 to TRBJ2-2; TRBD1 aligns across 10 bases. After removal of 9 bases from V and 5 bases from J, the junction contained 6 bases not matched to a gene. CDR3 length: 14 amino acids. Looked up from germline, CDR1 is LNHDA and CDR2 is SQIVND (reference sequence).

This rearrangement joins TRBV19 to TRBJ2-5, with D possibly called TRBD1 or TRBD2 (6 bases each). The germline V gene encodes CDR1 LNHDA and CDR2 SQIVND (reference sequence). Deletions cut 7 bases from V and 1 base from J, with 22 bases between. This CDR3 is 17 amino acids long. The CDR3 DNA reads as TGTGCCAGTACCCCGCTAGGGGGGAGTTACCCCCAAGAGACCCAGTACTTC. This sequence encodes CASTPLGGSYPQETQYF. Full variable domain (missing parts from reference TRBV19 and TRBJ2-5): DGGITQSPKYLFRKEGQNVTLSCEQNLNHDAMYWYRQDPGQGLRLIYYSQIVNDFQKGDIAEGYSVSREKKESFPLTVTSAQKNPTAFYLCASTPLGGSYPQETQYFGPGTRLLVL.

The chain has TRBV7-8 and TRBJ2-7; D may be TRBD2 (6 bases). V was clipped by 5 bases and J by 9 bases, with 20 bases between them. Germline CDR1 is SGHVS and CDR2 is FQNEAQ. This CDR3 spans 14 amino acids. The CDR3 protein is CASSNALTGVGQYF. The CDR3 DNA reads as TGTGCCAGCAGCAATGCCCTGACGGGGGTTGGGCAGTACTTC.

This sequence joins TRBV19 and TRBJ1-1; D is unresolved. Germline lookup yields CDR1 LNHDA and CDR2 SQIVND (reference sequence). This CDR3 is built from 14 residues. Trimming removed 4 bases from V and 0 bases from J, with 9 bases in between. CDR3 nucleotides: TGTGCCAGTAGTAGGCTGGCGATGAACACTGAAGCTTTCTTT. The encoded protein is CASSRLAMNTEAFF.

This chain joins TRBV4-1 and TRBJ1-3, with a tentative D call TRBD1 (6 bases). Germline V lookup: CDR1 MGHRA, CDR2 YSYEKL. The CDR3 has 14 amino acids. V was pared by 6 bases and J by 8 bases, with 17 bases between. CDR3: CASSRQADWDTIYF. CDR3 coding DNA: TGCGCCAGCAGTCGACAGGCAGATTGGGACACCATATATTTT.

The chain combines TRBV7-9 with TRBJ2-5; TRBD1 matches 8 bases. The trim removed 5 bases at V and 5 bases at J, leaving 7 bases unmatched. Germline V CDR1 and CDR2: SEHNR, FQNEAQ (reference sequence). The CDR3 extends over 14 amino acids. The CDR3: CASSPQGADETQYF. The CDR3, as DNA: TGTGCCAGCAGCCCGCAGGGGGCCGATGAGACCCAGTACTTC.

There are a few counts of this clone. This chain links TRBV7-9 with TRBJ1-6; 9 nucleotides agree with TRBD1. The germline V gene has CDR1 SEHNR and CDR2 FQNEAQ (reference sequence). With V trimmed by 1 base and J by 8 bases, 3 bases remained unmatched. The CDR3 is 15 amino acids. Here the CDR3 reads CASSLEQGADSPLHF. The CDR3 DNA reads TGTGCCAGCAGCTTAGAACAGGGGGCGGATTCACCCCTCCACTTT.

The V call is TRBV12-3 or TRBV12-4, the J call TRBJ1-1; D gene ambiguous. Trimming pared 2 bases from V and 1 base from J, leaving 5 bases between. CDR3 length: 13 residues. The CDR3 nucleotides read TGTGCCAGCAGTTTAAGGCGGAACACTGAAGCTTTCTTT. This translates into CASSLRRNTEAFF.

This rearrangement joins TRBV4-1 to TRBJ1-5, with D unclear. The length of the CDR3 is 14 residues. The V gene lost 4 bases and the J gene lost 0 bases, with 7 bases spanning the gap. Per the germline V gene, CDR1 is MGHRA and CDR2 is YSYEKL. CDR3 sequence (DNA): TGCGCCAGCAGCCCCCTTAGTAGCAATCAGCCCCAGCATTTT. This gives the protein CASSPLSSNQPQHF.

The CDR3 region has the DNA TGTGCCAGCAGTTACTCGAATCTAGGGGGCGGGTACAATGAGCAGTTCTTC. It translates to CASSYSNLGGGYNEQFF. V usage is TRBV6-2 or TRBV6-3 and J usage is TRBJ2-1, with 7 bases fitting TRBD1. V gave up 0 bases and J gave up 4 bases; unmatched junction bases: 9. CDR1 and CDR2 (germline): MNHEY, SVGEGT. The CDR3 runs to 17 residues.

This clone was found a few times. V usage is TRBV5-1 and J usage is TRBJ1-1; perhaps TRBD1 as D (5 bases). CDR1 SGHRS and CDR2 YFSETQ come from the germline V gene. The CDR3 is 15 residues long. Deletions cut 0 bases from V and 3 bases from J, with 12 bases between. The CDR3 bases are TGCGCCAGCAGCTTGGGTGCAGGGACCGACACTGAAGCTTTCTTT. Its protein product is CASSLGAGTDTEAFF. The full variable domain, rest sourced from reference TRBV5-1 and TRBJ1-1, is KAGVTQTPRYLIKTRGQQVTLSCSPISGHRSVSWYQQTPGQGLQFLFEYFSETQRNKGNFPGRFSGRQFSNSRSEMNVSTLELGDSALYLCASSLGAGTDTEAFFGQGTRLTVV.

The chain combines TRBV6-4 with TRBJ2-4, with a tentative D call TRBD2 (5 bases). V was pared by 2 bases and J by 6 bases, with 5 bases between. Germline lookup yields CDR1 MRHNA and CDR2 SNTAGT. The CDR3 spans 12 residues. The CDR3 loop is CASSDGGNIQYF. For the CDR3, the DNA is TGTGCCAGCAGTGACGGAGGAAACATTCAGTACTTC.

CDR3 region: CASSPGTGNTGELFF. The CDR3 DNA reads TGTGCCAGCTCCCCCGGGACAGGGAACACCGGGGAGCTGTTTTTT. This chain uses TRBV18 with TRBJ2-2, with 8 positions matching TRBD1. The CDR3 is 15 amino acids. The junction had 4 bases not matched to a gene; V was cut back by 6 bases and J by 1 base. In germline, CDR1 is KGHSH, CDR2 LQKENI.

V usage is TRBV6-5 and J usage is TRBJ1-5, with D possibly TRBD1 on 5 matching bases. The CDR3 sequence is 13 residues long. Per the germline V gene, CDR1 is MNHEY and CDR2 is SVGAGI. The ends were cut back, 10 bases at V and 3 bases at J, with 13 bases in the middle. CDR3 bases: TGTGCCACCCGGGACGGTAACAATCAGCCCCAGCATTTT. This codes for CATRDGNNQPQHF.

This rearrangement joins TRBV25-1 to TRBJ2-1; TRBD1 or TRBD2 may be the D gene (6 bases each). The germline CDR1 and CDR2 sequences are MGHDK and SYGVNS. This CDR3 region has 15 residues. The ends were cut back, 8 bases at V and 2 bases at J, with 16 bases in the middle. The CDR3 spells CASAGLGGAYNEQFF. The CDR3 bases are TGTGCCAGCGCAGGATTGGGGGGCGCCTACAATGAGCAGTTCTTC.

J is TRBJ1-2 and V is TRBV4-2, with TRBD1 matching 9 bases. The CDR3 consists of 15 residues. The trim removed 4 bases at V and 7 bases at J, leaving 10 bases unmatched. Looked up from germline, CDR1 is LGHNA and CDR2 is YNFKEQ. In DNA, the CDR3 is TGTGCCAGCAGCCTTGAGTGGGGACAGGGCCTTGGCTACACCTTC. Its protein is CASSLEWGQGLGYTF.

The chain is built from TRBV19 and TRBJ2-1; no firm D call. Trimming removed 6 bases at V and 4 bases at J, with 10 bases between. Germline CDR1 is LNHDA and CDR2 is SQIVND (reference sequence). The CDR3 covers 13 residues. CDR3 DNA: TGTGCCAGTAGGGAGAACTCTTACAATGAGCAGTTCTTC. Translating it yields CASRENSYNEQFF.